What follows describes a single TCR beta chain. No antigen is known for it. This sample was taken from a study of brain T cells in children with intractable seizures. Notes on the study in general: Patients' HCMV serostatus was unknown; virus specificity rests on CDR3 similarity alone.

Some clones are missing from TCRdb's copy, which holds only in-frame ones; the method was immunoSEQ multiplex PCR. In the table there are about 350,000 clones, more than 85% of which are singletons. Time point noted: blood from clinic visit 5 months post-surgery; TSC patient then seizure free. Before surgery, patients took at least one anti-epileptic drug. V lost 4 bases, J lost 1 base, and 7 bases stayed unmatched. CDR1 is SGHTS and CDR2 is YDEGEE in the germline V gene. There are 16 residues in the CDR3. The chain links TRBV5-8 to TRBJ2-1, with 8 nucleotides matching TRBD2. Here the sequenced sample was peripheral blood, taken roughly 5 months after surgery. This receptor was identified in a boy under two years old with tuberous sclerosis and intractable seizures. This CDR3 reads CASSVDPSGSYNEQFF. CDR3 nucleotides: TGTGCCAGCAGCGTCGACCCTAGCGGGTCCTACAATGAGCAGTTCTTC.